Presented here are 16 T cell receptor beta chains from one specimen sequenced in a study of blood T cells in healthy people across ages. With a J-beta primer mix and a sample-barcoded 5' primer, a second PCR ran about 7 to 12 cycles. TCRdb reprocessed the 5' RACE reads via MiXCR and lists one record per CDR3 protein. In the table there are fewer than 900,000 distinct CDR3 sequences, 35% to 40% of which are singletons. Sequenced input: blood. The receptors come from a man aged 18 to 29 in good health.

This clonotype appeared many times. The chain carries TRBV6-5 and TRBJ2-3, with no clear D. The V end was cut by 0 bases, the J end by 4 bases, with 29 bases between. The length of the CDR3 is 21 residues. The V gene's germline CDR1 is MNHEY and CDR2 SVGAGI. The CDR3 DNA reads TGTGCCAGCAGTTACTCCGGAAGTTGGGGAACTAATGACCCCAGCGCAGATACGCAGTATTTT. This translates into CASSYSGSWGTNDPSADTQYF.

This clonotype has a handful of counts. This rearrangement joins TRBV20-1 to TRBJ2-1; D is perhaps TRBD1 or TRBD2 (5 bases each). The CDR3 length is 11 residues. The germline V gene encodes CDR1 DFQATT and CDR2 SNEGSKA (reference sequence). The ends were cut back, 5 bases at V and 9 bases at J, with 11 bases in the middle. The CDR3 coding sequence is TGCAGTGCTCCGACAGAGGGTGAGCAGTTCTTC. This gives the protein CSAPTEGEQFF.

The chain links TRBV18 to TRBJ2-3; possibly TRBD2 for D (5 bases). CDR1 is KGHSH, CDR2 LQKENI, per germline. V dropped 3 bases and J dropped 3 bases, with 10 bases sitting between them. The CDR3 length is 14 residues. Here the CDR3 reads CASSPFEGTDTQYF. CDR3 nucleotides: TGTGCCAGCTCACCCTTCGAGGGTACAGATACGCAGTATTTT.

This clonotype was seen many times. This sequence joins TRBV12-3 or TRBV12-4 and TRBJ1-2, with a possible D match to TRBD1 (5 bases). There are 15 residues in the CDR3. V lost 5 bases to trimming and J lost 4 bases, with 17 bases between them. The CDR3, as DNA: TGTGCCAGCAGTCCCTGGGGAGGGGACCTCTATGGCTACACCTTC. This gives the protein CASSPWGGDLYGYTF.

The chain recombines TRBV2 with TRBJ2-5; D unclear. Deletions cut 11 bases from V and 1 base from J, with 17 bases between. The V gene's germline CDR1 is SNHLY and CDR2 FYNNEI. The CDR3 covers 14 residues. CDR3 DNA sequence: TGTGCCGGCAATCGGATCGGGTCCCAAGAGACCCAGTACTTC. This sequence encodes CAGNRIGSQETQYF. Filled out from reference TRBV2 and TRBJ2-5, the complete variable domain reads EPEVTQTPSHQVTQMGQEVILRCVPISNHLYFYWYRQILGQKVEFLVSFYNNEISEKSEIFDDQFSVERPDGSNFTLKIRSTKLEDSAMYFCAGNRIGSQETQYFGPGTRLLVL.

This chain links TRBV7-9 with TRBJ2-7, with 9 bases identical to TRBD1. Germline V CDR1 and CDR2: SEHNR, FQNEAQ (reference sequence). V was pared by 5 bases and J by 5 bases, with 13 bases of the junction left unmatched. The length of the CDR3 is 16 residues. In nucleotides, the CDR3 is TGTGCCAGCAGCCGAGGCCGGGACAGGGTCCCCGACGAGCAGTACTTC. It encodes CASSRGRDRVPDEQYF.

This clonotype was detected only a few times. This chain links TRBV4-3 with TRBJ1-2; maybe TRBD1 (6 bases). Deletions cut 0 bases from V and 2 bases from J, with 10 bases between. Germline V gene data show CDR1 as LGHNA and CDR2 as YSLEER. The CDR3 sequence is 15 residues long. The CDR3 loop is CASSQDLQGNYGYTF. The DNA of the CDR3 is TGCGCCAGCAGCCAAGATTTACAGGGAAACTATGGCTACACCTTC.

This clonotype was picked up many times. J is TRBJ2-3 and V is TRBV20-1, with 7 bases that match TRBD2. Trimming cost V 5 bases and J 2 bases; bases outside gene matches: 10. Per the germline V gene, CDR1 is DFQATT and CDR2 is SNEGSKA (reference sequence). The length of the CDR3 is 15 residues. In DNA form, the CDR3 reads TGCAGTGCTGCCAAAACTAGCGCCGACACAGATACGCAGTATTTT. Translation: CSAAKTSADTDTQYF.

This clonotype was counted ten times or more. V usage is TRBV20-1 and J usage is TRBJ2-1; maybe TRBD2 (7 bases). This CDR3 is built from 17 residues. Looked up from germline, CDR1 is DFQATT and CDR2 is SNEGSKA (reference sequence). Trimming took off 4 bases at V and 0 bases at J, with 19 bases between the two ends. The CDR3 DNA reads TGCAGTGCTACCCTCGGACTAGGGGGAAGCTCCTACAATGAGCAGTTCTTC. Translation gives CSATLGLGGSSYNEQFF.

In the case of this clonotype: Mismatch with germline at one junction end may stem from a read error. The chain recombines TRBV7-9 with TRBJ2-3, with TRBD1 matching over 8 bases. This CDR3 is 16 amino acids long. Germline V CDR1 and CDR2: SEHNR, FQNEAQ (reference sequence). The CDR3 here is CVSSLLTGGNTDTQYF. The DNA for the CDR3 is TGTGTCAGCAGCCTACTCACAGGGGGAAACACAGATACGCAGTATTTT. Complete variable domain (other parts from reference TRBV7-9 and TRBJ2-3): DTGVSQNPRHKITKRGQNVTFRCDPISEHNRLYWYRQTLGQGPEFLTYFQNEAQLEKSRLLSDRFSAERPKGSFSTLEIQRTEQGDSAMYLCVSSLLTGGNTDTQYFGPGTRLTVL.

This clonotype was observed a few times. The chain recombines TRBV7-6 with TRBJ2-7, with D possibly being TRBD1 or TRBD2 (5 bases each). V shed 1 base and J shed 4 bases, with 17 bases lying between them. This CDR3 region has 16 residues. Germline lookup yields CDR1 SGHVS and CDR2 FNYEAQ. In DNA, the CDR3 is TGTGCCAGCAGCTTAGTTGTGGGGGAACGAGGGTACGAGCAGTACTTC. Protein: CASSLVVGERGYEQYF. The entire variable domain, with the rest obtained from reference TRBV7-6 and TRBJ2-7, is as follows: GAGVSQSPRYKVTKRGQDVALRCDPISGHVSLYWYRQALGQGPEFLTYFNYEAQQDKSGLPNDRFSAERPEGSISTLTIQRTEQRDSAMYRCASSLVVGERGYEQYFGPGTRLTVT.

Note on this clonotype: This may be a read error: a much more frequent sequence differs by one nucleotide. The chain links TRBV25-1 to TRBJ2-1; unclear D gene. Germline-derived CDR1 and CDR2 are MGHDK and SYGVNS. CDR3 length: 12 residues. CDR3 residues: CASSSTYNGQFF. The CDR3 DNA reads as TGTGCCAGCAGTAGTACATACAATGGGCAGTTCTTC.

CDR3 amino acids: CSAHTGTGSYNEQFF. CDR3 DNA: TGCAGTGCTCATACCGGGACAGGCTCCTACAATGAGCAGTTCTTC. The chain has TRBV20-1 and TRBJ2-1; 8 bases match TRBD1. The CDR3 covers 15 residues. Germline CDR1 DFQATT, CDR2 SNEGSKA (reference sequence). V shed 5 bases, J shed 0 bases, and the junction held 6 bases outside the gene matches.

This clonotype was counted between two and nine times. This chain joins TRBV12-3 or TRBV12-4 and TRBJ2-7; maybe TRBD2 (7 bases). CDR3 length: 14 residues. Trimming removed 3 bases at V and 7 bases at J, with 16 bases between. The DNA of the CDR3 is TGTGCCAGCAGTTTTTTGGGGGGGGACAATGAGCAGTACTTC. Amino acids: CASSFLGGDNEQYF.

The CDR3 sequence: CASSYAARGELFF. The DNA of the CDR3 is TGTGCCAGCAGTTACGCGGCTAGAGGGGAGCTGTTTTTT. The V and J genes are TRBV6-6 and TRBJ2-2; D is uncertain. Germline values: CDR1 MNHNY, CDR2 SVGAGI (reference sequence). The CDR3 consists of 13 residues. Trimming took off 2 bases at V and 8 bases at J, with 9 bases between the two ends.

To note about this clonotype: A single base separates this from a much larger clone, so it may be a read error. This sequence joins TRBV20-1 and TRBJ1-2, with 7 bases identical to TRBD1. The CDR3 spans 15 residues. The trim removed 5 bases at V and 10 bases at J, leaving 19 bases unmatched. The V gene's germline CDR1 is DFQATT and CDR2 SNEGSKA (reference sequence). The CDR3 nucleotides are TGCAGTGCTCAGGCGGGACAGAGTTCCTCTAGTGACTACACCTTC. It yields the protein CSAQAGQSSSSDYTF.